One and the same sample provided the 2 T cell receptor beta chains below, sequenced in a study of T cells in women clearing cervical HPV infection. This table comes from immunoSEQ multiplex PCR, and its TCRdb copy is limited to in-frame clones, with some not included. This listing includes about 30,000 clones. The material sequenced was blood buffy coat. The source is a woman aged 18 to 75 with a cervical HPV16 infection that either progressed to CIN3+ or cleared (not recorded which).

A remark on this clone: The read finishes 3 residues shy of the CDR3 end, and the germline J gene is used to complete it. The J gene is TRBJ2-7, the V gene TRBV7-2, with a tentative D call TRBD1 (5 bases). This CDR3 contains 15 residues. Trimming took 1 base from V and 3 from J, leaving 13 bases between them. CDR1 is SGHTA, CDR2 FQGNSA, per germline. CDR3 DNA (partial): TGTGCCAGCAGCTTAGGCCCCCAGGACATCTACGAG. Translated, it gives CASSLGPQDIYE. The entire CDR3 is CASSLGPQDIYEQYF.

To note about this clone: The DNA ends 3 residues before the CDR3 does, and the rest of the CDR3 is filled in from the germline J gene. The V and J genes are TRBV5-1 and TRBJ2-2, with 8 bases fitting TRBD2. J was trimmed by 5 bases and V by 1 base; bases with no gene match: 10. In germline, CDR1 is SGHRS, CDR2 YFSETQ. This CDR3 is 17 amino acids long. The CDR3 sequence: CASSLSGGAGNTGELFF. The CDR3 DNA, read in part, is TGCGCCAGCAGCTTGTCCGGGGGGGCCGGTAATACCGGGGAG. Combining the CDR3 with reference TRBV5-1 and TRBJ2-2 gives the whole variable domain KAGVTQTPRYLIKTRGQQVTLSCSPISGHRSVSWYQQTPGQGLQFLFEYFSETQRNKGNFPGRFSGRQFSNSRSEMNVSTLELGDSALYLCASSLSGGAGNTGELFFGEGSRLTVL.